These 28 T cell receptor beta chains came from one sample sequenced in a study of blood T cell repertoires in COVID-19. Produced via immunoSEQ multiplex PCR; TCRdb's table is partial and in-frame only. The table includes 90,000 to 140,000 clones, roughly 79% detected once. Sequenced: peripheral blood. These receptors all come from a woman in her 70s with acute or convalescent COVID-19.

The chain couples TRBV19 to TRBJ1-1, with D perhaps TRBD1 (6 bases). V gave up 7 bases and J gave up 1 base, with 13 bases separating them. Germline CDR1 reads LNHDA; CDR2 reads SQIVND (reference sequence). The CDR3 contains 14 residues. The CDR3 DNA reads as TGTGCCAGTACCCCACGACAGGCGAACACTGAAGCTTTCTTT. It encodes CASTPRQANTEAFF. The full variable domain, with the rest looked up from reference TRBV19 and TRBJ1-1, is DGGITQSPKYLFRKEGQNVTLSCEQNLNHDAMYWYRQDPGQGLRLIYYSQIVNDFQKGDIAEGYSVSREKKESFPLTVTSAQKNPTAFYLCASTPRQANTEAFFGQGTRLTVV.

The chain recombines TRBV19 with TRBJ2-5; maybe TRBD2 (5 bases). This CDR3 comprises 15 residues. Germline lookup yields CDR1 LNHDA and CDR2 SQIVND (reference sequence). Trimming left V 3 bases short and J 5 bases short, with 16 bases between. CDR3 amino acids: CASSMGAAYRETQYF. CDR3 nucleotide sequence: TGTGCCAGTAGTATGGGAGCGGCCTATAGGGAGACCCAGTACTTC. The full variable domain, with the rest looked up from reference TRBV19 and TRBJ2-5, is DGGITQSPKYLFRKEGQNVTLSCEQNLNHDAMYWYRQDPGQGLRLIYYSQIVNDFQKGDIAEGYSVSREKKESFPLTVTSAQKNPTAFYLCASSMGAAYRETQYFGPGTRLLVL.

This chain uses TRBV27 with TRBJ1-2, with 8 bases identical to TRBD1. CDR1 is MNHEY, CDR2 SMNVEV, per germline (reference sequence). This CDR3 spans 17 amino acids. V dropped 2 bases and J dropped 4; count of bases not matched to a gene: 12. The chain's CDR3 is CASSLKDPGGGIYGYTF. The DNA for the CDR3 is TGTGCCAGCAGTTTAAAGGACCCAGGGGGCGGTATCTATGGCTACACCTTC.

This clone was observed a single time. The chain employs TRBV18 and TRBJ1-1; no reliable D call. CDR1 is KGHSH and CDR2 is LQKENI in the germline V gene. V shed 0 bases and J shed 4 bases, with 6 bases lying between them. The CDR3 consists of 13 residues. The CDR3 DNA reads as TGTGCCAGCTCACCACCGACGGGCACTGAAGCTTTCTTT. Protein: CASSPPTGTEAFF.

This clone has a single count. The chain combines TRBV9 with TRBJ1-1, with D possibly matching TRBD1 (5 bases). This CDR3 region has 16 residues. Trimming took 4 bases from V and 0 from J, leaving 16 bases between them. CDR1 and CDR2 (germline): SGDLS, YYNGEE. CDR3 nucleotides: TGTGCCAGCAGCCCCGTGGGGCAGGTTATGAACACTGAAGCTTTCTTT. Its translation: CASSPVGQVMNTEAFF. Looking up the rest from reference TRBV9 and TRBJ1-1 gives the full variable domain: DSGVTQTPKHLITATGQRVTLRCSPRSGDLSVYWYQQSLDQGLQFLIQYYNGEERAKGNILERFSAQQFPDLHSELNLSSLELGDSALYFCASSPVGQVMNTEAFFGQGTRLTVV.

The chain has TRBV15 and TRBJ2-7, with D uncertain. The CDR3 contains 14 residues. CDR1 LNHNV and CDR2 YYDKDF come from the germline V gene (reference sequence). V lost 5 bases, J lost 3 bases, and 14 bases lay in between. CDR3 DNA: TGTGCCACCAGCCCTATGGCGGCCTTCTACGAGCAGTACTTC. Translation gives CATSPMAAFYEQYF.

V gene TRBV3-1 (or the pseudogene TRBV3-2) combines with J gene TRBJ2-5; D unclear. The V end was cut by 2 bases, the J end by 5 bases, with 9 bases between. This CDR3 is built from 13 residues. Per the germline V gene, CDR1 is LGHDT and CDR2 is YNNKEL (reference sequence). The CDR3 region has the DNA TGTGCCAGCAGCCAATGGGTCGGGGAGACCCAGTACTTC. Encoded protein: CASSQWVGETQYF.

CDR3 bases: TGCGCCAGCAGCGGAACAGGGGGCGTTACACCCCTCAGGAGGGAGCAGTACTTC. Translated, it gives CASSGTGGVTPLRREQYF. V usage is TRBV5-1 and J usage is TRBJ2-7; 9 nucleotides agree with TRBD1. Germline CDR1 and CDR2: SGHRS and YFSETQ. The CDR3 is made up of 18 amino acids. V shed 4 bases and J 7 bases; nucleotides not matched to a gene: 21.

The table lists this clone with a few counts. The genes are TRBV27 and TRBJ2-7, with TRBD1 matching over 7 bases. Germline CDR1 reads MNHEY; CDR2 reads SMNVEV (reference sequence). J lost 0 bases, V lost 6 bases, and 11 bases had no gene match. CDR3 length equals 16 residues. The CDR3, as DNA: TGTGCCAGCAGAACTCACACCGGGACAGCCTCCTACGAGCAGTACTTC. It encodes CASRTHTGTASYEQYF.

This clone was recorded only once. This chain uses TRBV6-6 with TRBJ2-5; 8 positions agree with TRBD2. CDR3 length: 17 residues. J lost 2 bases, V lost 5 bases, and 13 bases had no gene match. The germline V gene encodes CDR1 MNHNY and CDR2 SVGAGI (reference sequence). The CDR3 nucleotides are TGTGCCAGCAGTCCTAGGTGGTTGGTAGCGGGACAAGAGACCCAGTACTTC. This translates into CASSPRWLVAGQETQYF.

The rearrangement links TRBV6-6 to TRBJ2-3; unclear D gene. This CDR3 has 13 amino acids. V gave up 10 bases and J gave up 6 bases, with 17 bases separating them. The germline gives CDR1 MNHNY, CDR2 SVGAGI (reference sequence). CDR3 sequence (DNA): TGTGCCACCCTACGGGTCCCCACGGATACGCAGTATTTT. Translating it yields CATLRVPTDTQYF.

The chain is built from TRBV19 and TRBJ2-1; D is ambiguous. CDR3 size: 12 residues. Germline V gene lookup returns CDR1 LNHDA and CDR2 SQIVND (reference sequence). Trimming stripped 5 bases from V and 13 bases from J, with 15 bases between. The CDR3 region has the DNA TGTGCCAGTAGTCCCTCCAAGGCAGGCCAGTTCTTC. It specifies CASSPSKAGQFF. The whole variable domain, remainder taken from reference TRBV19 and TRBJ2-1, is DGGITQSPKYLFRKEGQNVTLSCEQNLNHDAMYWYRQDPGQGLRLIYYSQIVNDFQKGDIAEGYSVSREKKESFPLTVTSAQKNPTAFYLCASSPSKAGQFFGPGTRLTVL.

The rearrangement links TRBV19 to TRBJ1-6; D may be TRBD1 (6 bases). This CDR3 is 18 amino acids long. V lost 0 bases and J 4 bases, leaving 16 bases between the germline ends. In germline, CDR1 is LNHDA, CDR2 SQIVND (reference sequence). The DNA of the CDR3 is TGTGCCAGTAGTATAGATCGCAGGGGAAGAGGGTATAATTCACCCCTCCACTTT. Protein: CASSIDRRGRGYNSPLHF.

The CDR3 region is CASSQDSGEKLFF. The CDR3 DNA reads as TGTGCCAGCAGCCAAGATAGCGGGGAAAAACTGTTTTTT. The chain links TRBV4-2 to TRBJ1-4; D remains unclear. CDR1 and CDR2 from the germline V gene are LGHNA and YNFKEQ. Between the trimmed V and J ends, which lost 0 bases and 8 bases, there was a span of 7 bases. There are 13 residues in the CDR3.

V is TRBV9 and J is TRBJ2-1; D is unclear. Trimming stripped 0 bases from V and 2 bases from J, with 9 bases between. This CDR3 comprises 15 residues. CDR1 and CDR2 from the germline V gene are SGDLS and YYNGEE. CDR3 sequence (DNA): TGTGCCAGCAGCGTAGAGGTAGAGGCCTACAATGAGCAGTTCTTC. Amino acid sequence: CASSVEVEAYNEQFF.

The chain links TRBV2 to TRBJ1-2; TRBD1 matches at 9 bases. The CDR3 contains 14 residues. The V gene's germline CDR1 is SNHLY and CDR2 FYNNEI. V shed 7 bases and J 6 bases; nucleotides not matched to a gene: 9. The DNA of the CDR3 is TGTGCCAGCATTACTCCGACAGGGGGGAATGGCTACACCTTC. Its protein product is CASITPTGGNGYTF.

The V gene is TRBV10-3, the J gene TRBJ1-5; D is uncertain. The CDR3 contains 15 residues. CDR1 and CDR2 (germline): ENHRY, SYGVKD. Trimming removed 5 bases at V and 2 bases at J, with 13 bases between. The DNA for the CDR3 is TGTGCCATCAGTTCTCAGTTCGGAGGCAATCAGCCCCAGCATTTT. It yields the protein CAISSQFGGNQPQHF.

This clone was counted once. The V gene is TRBV7-2, the J gene TRBJ1-2; D call uncertain. The CDR3 has 15 residues. From germline, CDR1 is SGHTA and CDR2 FQGNSA. The V end was cut by 0 bases, the J end by 2 bases, with 10 bases between. CDR3 region: CASSLAHGKNYGYTF. For the CDR3, the DNA is TGTGCCAGCAGCTTAGCGCATGGCAAAAACTATGGCTACACCTTC.

V usage is TRBV12-3 or TRBV12-4 and J usage is TRBJ1-1, with D perhaps TRBD1 (5 bases). Trimming cost V 8 bases and J 4 bases, with 14 bases left between them. The CDR3 length is 13 residues. Here the CDR3 reads CASRLRASTEAFF. As DNA, the CDR3 is TGTGCCAGCCGACTCAGGGCTAGCACTGAAGCTTTCTTT.

The CDR3 DNA reads TGTGCCAGCAGTGAAGGGACCGAGGGCGGGGAGCTGTTTTTT. The encoded protein is CASSEGTEGGELFF. The chain carries TRBV2 and TRBJ2-2; TRBD2 is a possible D gene (5 bases). Between the trimmed V and J ends, which lost 1 base and 7 bases, there was a span of 10 bases. CDR1 SNHLY and CDR2 FYNNEI come from the germline V gene. CDR3 length: 14 residues.

The rearrangement joins TRBV12-3 or TRBV12-4 to TRBJ1-2; possible D gene TRBD1, 6 bases. This CDR3 spans 13 amino acids. V was trimmed by 8 bases and J by 2 bases, leaving 12 bases between them. CDR3 in DNA: TGTGCCAGCCGAGGACAGATAAACTATGGCTACACCTTC. Translated: CASRGQINYGYTF.

The chain joins TRBV5-1 to TRBJ2-7; possibly TRBD1 for D (5 bases). The CDR3 covers 14 residues. From germline, CDR1 is SGHRS and CDR2 YFSETQ. V was cut by 0 bases and J by 4 bases, with 11 bases left in between. The CDR3 DNA follows: TGCGCCAGCAGCTTGGGGGCAGGGCAATACGAGCAGTACTTC. This translates into CASSLGAGQYEQYF. The full variable domain, in which reference TRBV5-1 and TRBJ2-7 provide the parts outside the CDR3, is KAGVTQTPRYLIKTRGQQVTLSCSPISGHRSVSWYQQTPGQGLQFLFEYFSETQRNKGNFPGRFSGRQFSNSRSEMNVSTLELGDSALYLCASSLGAGQYEQYFGPGTRLTVT.

The rearrangement uses TRBV5-4 and TRBJ1-2, with 8 bases aligning to TRBD1. After removal of 4 bases from V and 4 bases from J, the junction contained 6 bases not matched to a gene. The CDR3 runs to 14 residues. The germline V gene has CDR1 SGHNT and CDR2 YYREEE (reference sequence). The CDR3 DNA sequence: TGTGCCAGCAGCCATTCAGGGGGCGGCTATGGCTACACCTTC. It encodes CASSHSGGGYGYTF.

This clone appeared once. V gene TRBV30 combines with J gene TRBJ1-5; D ambiguous. V was cut by 0 bases and J by 5 bases, with 8 bases left in between. This CDR3 is built from 13 residues. Per the germline V gene, CDR1 is GTSNPN and CDR2 is SVGIG (reference sequence). The CDR3 loop reads CAWSVQSDQPQHF. The CDR3 bases are TGTGCCTGGAGTGTACAAAGTGATCAGCCCCAGCATTTT.

This chain connects TRBV5-1 to TRBJ1-6, with TRBD1 matching over 10 bases. Germline V gene lookup returns CDR1 SGHRS and CDR2 YFSETQ. V was pared by 2 bases and J by 5 bases, with 4 bases of the junction left unmatched. This CDR3 is 16 amino acids long. CDR3: CASSLTGTGDNSPLHF. In DNA form, the CDR3 reads TGCGCCAGCAGCTTAACCGGGACAGGGGATAATTCACCCCTCCACTTT.

This clone turned up a few times. This rearrangement joins TRBV5-4 to TRBJ1-2; 8 bases are a match to TRBD1. The CDR3 runs to 13 residues. Germline assignment: CDR1 SGHNT and CDR2 YYREEE (reference sequence). V lost 3 bases and J lost 6; bases outside the gene matches: 4. CDR3 residues: CASSSRGRDGYTF. Here the CDR3 DNA reads TGTGCCAGCAGCTCCAGGGGGCGCGATGGCTACACCTTC.

The rearrangement uses TRBV19 and TRBJ2-1; D remains ambiguous. Looked up from germline, CDR1 is LNHDA and CDR2 is SQIVND (reference sequence). V lost 6 bases, J lost 0 bases, and 3 bases lay in between. The CDR3 loop spans 12 amino acids. The CDR3 nucleotides are TGTGCCAGTAGGAGCTCCTACAATGAGCAGTTCTTC. This sequence encodes CASRSSYNEQFF.

This rearrangement joins TRBV9 to TRBJ2-5; 8 nucleotides match TRBD1. Trimming removed 1 base from V and 2 bases from J; junction bases left unmatched: 13. Germline lookup yields CDR1 SGDLS and CDR2 YYNGEE. The CDR3 is 18 residues long. This CDR3 reads CASSVRAGRTGFQETQYF. DNA for the CDR3: TGTGCCAGCAGCGTAAGGGCAGGGCGGACAGGGTTTCAAGAGACCCAGTACTTC.